This T cell receptor beta chain was identified in a study of T cell responses to AZD1222 COVID-19 vaccine. Study-wide results and limits: Samples come after the peak T cell response, not at day 14.

Germline V gives CDR1 LGHNA, CDR2 YNFKEQ. CDR3 size: 16 residues. With V trimmed by 3 bases and J by 0 bases, 6 bases remained unmatched. The assay was immunoSEQ multiplex PCR, and TCRdb's table has in-frame clones only and misses some. The sample holds roughly 140,000 clones, 75% to 90% seen once. This clone came up a few times. Its target is unknown. The receptor's source is an adult who received the AZD1222 COVID-19 vaccine. This chain uses TRBV4-2 with TRBJ2-3; TRBD2 matches at 7 bases. Specimen: peripheral blood, collected 28 days after the second AZD1222 dose. DNA for the CDR3: TGTGCCAGCAGCCAGGGCCTTAGCGGGAGCACAGATACGCAGTATTTT. This translates into CASSQGLSGSTDTQYF.